This T cell receptor (beta chain) was captured in a study of shared clonotypes between healthy human individuals. The repertoire was sequenced with immunoSEQ multiplex PCR; TCRdb's copy has only in-frame clones and lacks some. The sample carries roughly 2,000,000 clones, 85% to 95% recorded once. The CDR3 covers 14 residues. V was shortened by 6 bases and J by 4 bases, with 14 bases between the two germline ends. CDR1 is MNHEY, CDR2 SMNVEV, per germline (reference sequence). Terminally differentiated effector memory CD45RA+ cells were excluded by CCR7 positive selection of CD45RO-negative cells. The clonotype comes from a man in his late teens or twenties in good health. Some clones in this sample may be carry-over from other donors' samples. Sequences were obtained from naive CD8+ T cells from PBMCs. V gene TRBV27 combines with J gene TRBJ2-3, with D possibly being TRBD1 (6 bases). The chain's CDR3 is CASRVLGAADTQYF. CDR3 DNA: TGTGCCAGCAGGGTATTGGGGGCCGCAGATACGCAGTATTTT.